This T cell receptor beta chain was sequenced during a study of cytomegalovirus exposure and HLA in healthy donors. Germline V CDR1 and CDR2: MNHNY, SVGAGI (reference sequence). The germline V and J ends were trimmed by 2 bases and 6 bases, with 16 bases remaining between them. The CDR3 sequence is 16 residues long. PCR employed 60 Vbeta and 13 Jbeta primers. Sequencing used immunoSEQ multiplex PCR; TCRdb keeps in-frame clones, though not all of them. The sample yields under 150,000 clones, 80% seen once. The chain links TRBV6-6 to TRBJ2-2; D may be TRBD1 (8 bases). The clonotype was recovered from a man aged 50 or older in good health and CMV-seronegative. The sample taken for sequencing was PBMCs. The DNA for the CDR3 is TGTGCCAGCAGTTACCCAGGGGGCGCGGGGGCCGGGGAGCTGTTTTTT. Residues: CASSYPGGAGAGELFF.